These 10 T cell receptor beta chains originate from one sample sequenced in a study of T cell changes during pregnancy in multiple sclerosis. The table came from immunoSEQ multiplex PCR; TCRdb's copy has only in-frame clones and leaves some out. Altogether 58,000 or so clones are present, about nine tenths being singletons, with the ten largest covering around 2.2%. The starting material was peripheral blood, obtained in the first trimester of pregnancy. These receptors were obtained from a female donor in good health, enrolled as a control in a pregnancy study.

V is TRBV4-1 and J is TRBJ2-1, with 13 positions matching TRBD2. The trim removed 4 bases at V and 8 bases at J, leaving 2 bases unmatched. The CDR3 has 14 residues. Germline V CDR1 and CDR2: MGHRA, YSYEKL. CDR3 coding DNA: TGCGCCAGCAGCCCGGGACTAGCGGGACATGAGCAGTTCTTC. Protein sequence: CASSPGLAGHEQFF.

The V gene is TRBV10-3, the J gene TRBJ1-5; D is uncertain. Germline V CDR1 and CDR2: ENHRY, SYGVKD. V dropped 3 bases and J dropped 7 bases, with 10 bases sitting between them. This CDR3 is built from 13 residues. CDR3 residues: CAISDGLGQPQHF. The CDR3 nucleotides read TGTGCCATCAGTGATGGCCTAGGCCAGCCCCAGCATTTT.

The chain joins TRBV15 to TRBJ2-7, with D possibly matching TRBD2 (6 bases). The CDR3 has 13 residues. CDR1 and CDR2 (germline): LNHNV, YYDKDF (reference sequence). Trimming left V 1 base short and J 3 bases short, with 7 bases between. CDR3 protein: CATSRAGDYEQYF. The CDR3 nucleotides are TGTGCCACCAGCAGAGCGGGGGACTACGAGCAGTACTTC.

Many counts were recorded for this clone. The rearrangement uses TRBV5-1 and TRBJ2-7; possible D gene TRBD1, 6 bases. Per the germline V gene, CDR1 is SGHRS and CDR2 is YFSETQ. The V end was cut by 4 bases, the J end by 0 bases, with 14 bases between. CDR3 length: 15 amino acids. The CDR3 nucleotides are TGCGCCAGCAGCAGCCAGGAACAGGGCTCCTACGAGCAGTACTTC. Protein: CASSSQEQGSYEQYF.

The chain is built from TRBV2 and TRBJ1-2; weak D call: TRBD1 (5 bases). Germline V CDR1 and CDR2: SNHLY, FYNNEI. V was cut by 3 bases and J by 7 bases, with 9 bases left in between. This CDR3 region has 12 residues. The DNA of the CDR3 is TGTGCCAGCAGTGAGGCAGGGCCTGGCTACACCTTC. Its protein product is CASSEAGPGYTF.

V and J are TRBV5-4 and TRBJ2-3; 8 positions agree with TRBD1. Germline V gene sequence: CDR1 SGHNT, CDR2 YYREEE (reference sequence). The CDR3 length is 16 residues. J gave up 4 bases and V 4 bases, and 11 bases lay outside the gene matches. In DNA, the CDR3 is TGTGCCAGCAGCAGCCCCCGACAGGGGCTGGCAGATACGCAGTATTTT. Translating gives CASSSPRQGLADTQYF.

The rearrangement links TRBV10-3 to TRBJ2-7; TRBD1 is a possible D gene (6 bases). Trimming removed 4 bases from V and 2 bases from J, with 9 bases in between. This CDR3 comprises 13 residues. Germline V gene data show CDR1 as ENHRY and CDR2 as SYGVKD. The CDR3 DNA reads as TGTGCCATCAGTGTTGACAGGACCTACGAGCAGTACTTC. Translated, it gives CAISVDRTYEQYF.

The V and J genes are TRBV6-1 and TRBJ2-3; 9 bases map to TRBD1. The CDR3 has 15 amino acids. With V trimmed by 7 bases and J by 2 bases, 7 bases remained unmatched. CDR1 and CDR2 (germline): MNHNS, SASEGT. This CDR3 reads CASTSGTGNTDTQYF. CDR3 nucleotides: TGTGCCAGCACCTCCGGGACAGGGAACACAGATACGCAGTATTTT.

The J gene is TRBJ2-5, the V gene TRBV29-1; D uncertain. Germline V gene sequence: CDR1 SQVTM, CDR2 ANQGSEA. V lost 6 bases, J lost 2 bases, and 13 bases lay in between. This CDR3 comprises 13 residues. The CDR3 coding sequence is TGCAGCGTACACGGGTCTTGGCAAGAGACCCAGTACTTC. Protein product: CSVHGSWQETQYF. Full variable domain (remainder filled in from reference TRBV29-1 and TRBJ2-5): SAVISQKPSRDICQRGTSLTIQCQVDSQVTMMFWYRQQPGQSLTLIATANQGSEATYESGFVIDKFPISRPNLTFSTLTVSNMSPEDSSIYLCSVHGSWQETQYFGPGTRLLVL.

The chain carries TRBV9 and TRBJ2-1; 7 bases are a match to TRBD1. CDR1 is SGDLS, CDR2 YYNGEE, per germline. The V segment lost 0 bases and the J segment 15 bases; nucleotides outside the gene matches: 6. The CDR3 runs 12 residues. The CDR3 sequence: CASSVVGTDPFF. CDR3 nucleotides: TGTGCCAGCAGCGTAGTGGGGACAGACCCGTTCTTC. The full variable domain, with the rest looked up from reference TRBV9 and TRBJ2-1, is DSGVTQTPKHLITATGQRVTLRCSPRSGDLSVYWYQQSLDQGLQFLIQYYNGEERAKGNILERFSAQQFPDLHSELNLSSLELGDSALYFCASSVVGTDPFFGPGTRLTVL.